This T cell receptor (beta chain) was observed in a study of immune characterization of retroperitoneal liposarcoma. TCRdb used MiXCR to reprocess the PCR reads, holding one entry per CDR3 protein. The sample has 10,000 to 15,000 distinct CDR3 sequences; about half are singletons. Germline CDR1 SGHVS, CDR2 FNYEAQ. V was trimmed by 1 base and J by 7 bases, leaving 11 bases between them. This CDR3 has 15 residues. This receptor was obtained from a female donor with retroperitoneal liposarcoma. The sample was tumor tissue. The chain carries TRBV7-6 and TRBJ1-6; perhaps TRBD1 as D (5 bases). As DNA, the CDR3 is TGTGCCAGCAGCTTAGGTGGCAGACAGAATTCACCCCTCCACTTT. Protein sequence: CASSLGGRQNSPLHF.